Following are 22 T cell receptor beta chains from one sample sequenced in a study of identical twins. TCRdb analysed the 5' RACE reads with MiXCR anew, one entry per CDR3 protein. Of some 1,700,000 distinct CDR3 sequences in the sample, about 32% were seen once. Specimen: cord blood. The source is a newborn girl in good health.

The chain uses TRBV29-1 and TRBJ1-1, with D hard to call. Germline values: CDR1 SQVTM, CDR2 ANQGSEA. The CDR3 is made up of 8 amino acids. Trimming took off 3 bases at V and 7 bases at J, with 0 bases between the two ends. CDR3 in DNA: TGCAGCGTTGATGAAGCTTTCTTT. This codes for CSVDEAFF.

This clonotype was counted only a few times. The gene calls are TRBV5-6 and TRBJ2-7, with D perhaps TRBD1 (6 bases). CDR3 length: 14 amino acids. Trimming cost V 4 bases and J 1 base, with 12 bases left between them. Per germline, CDR1 SGHDT and CDR2 YYEEEE. CDR3 loop: CASSLGANSYEQYF. Here the CDR3 DNA reads TGTGCCAGCAGCCTGGGGGCCAATTCCTACGAGCAGTACTTC.

Notes on this clonotype: At one of its ends the junction is not consistent with the germline gene, which may arise from a read error. The genes are TRBV2 and TRBJ2-5, with TRBD2 matching over 7 bases. Germline loops: CDR1 SNHLY, CDR2 FYNNEI. CDR3 size: 13 residues. The CDR3 region is CARGLGGPETRYF. The CDR3, as DNA: TGTGCCAGAGGACTGGGAGGGCCTGAAACCCGGTACTTC.

In its sample, this clonotype was seen a few times. The V gene is TRBV6-5, the J gene TRBJ1-2, with 7 bases that match TRBD1. With 8 bases clipped from V and 1 base from J, the junction kept 10 bases outside the gene matches. Germline-derived CDR1 and CDR2 are MNHEY and SVGAGI. The CDR3 covers 15 residues. The CDR3 loop reads CASRDRSALNYGYTF. For the CDR3, the DNA is TGTGCCAGCCGGGACAGATCAGCCCTTAACTATGGCTACACCTTC.

This rearrangement joins TRBV12-3 or TRBV12-4 to TRBJ1-6, with TRBD1 identical over 7 bases. The ends lost 3 bases at V and 2 bases at J; junction bases unmatched: 1. The CDR3 loop spans 15 amino acids. The CDR3 DNA sequence: TGTGCCAGCAGTTTGGGACAGCCCTATAATTCACCCCTCCACTTT. Translation: CASSLGQPYNSPLHF.

Worth noting for this clonotype: No DNA is shown, since the ends of the CDR3 on it are uncertain; the CDR3 is the one TCRdb lists. The chain carries TRBV21-1 and TRBJ1-5; TRBD1 is the table's D call and was not checked against the DNA. TRBV21-1 is a pseudogene. The CDR3 spans 20 amino acids, including both terminal residues. The CDR3 region is CASSLRVGQGAGYSNQPQHF.

This clonotype came up a few times. The CDR3 spells CASSEGDNSYNEQFF. CDR3 nucleotides: TGTGCCAGCAGTGAGGGGGACAACTCCTACAATGAGCAGTTCTTC. The rearrangement links TRBV2 to TRBJ2-1, with D tentatively TRBD1 (6 bases). The germline V and J ends were trimmed by 3 bases and 0 bases, with 9 bases remaining between them. This CDR3 comprises 15 residues. Germline CDR1 reads SNHLY; CDR2 reads FYNNEI.

The V and J genes are TRBV11-2 and TRBJ1-4, with D tentatively TRBD1 (5 bases). This CDR3 has 17 residues. Trimming removed 5 bases from V and 0 bases from J, with 16 bases in between. Germline V gene lookup returns CDR1 SGHAT and CDR2 FQNNGV. The chain's CDR3 is CASSLDSVFATNEKLFF. CDR3 in DNA: TGTGCCAGCAGCCTCGACAGTGTTTTCGCAACTAATGAAAAACTGTTTTTT.

The chain has TRBV10-3 and TRBJ2-7, with D perhaps matching TRBD1 or TRBD2 (5 bases each). Germline CDR1 is ENHRY and CDR2 is SYGVKD. The CDR3 has 15 residues. The V end was cut by 2 bases, the J end by 2 bases, with 13 bases between. CDR3 protein: CAISEGTPYTYEQYF. The CDR3 region has the DNA TGTGCCATCAGTGAGGGGACCCCGTATACCTACGAGCAGTACTTC.

This clonotype appeared a single time. The V gene is TRBV2, the J gene TRBJ2-7; either TRBD1 or TRBD2 may supply D (5 bases each). V dropped 8 bases and J dropped 10 bases, with 18 bases sitting between them. The CDR3 has 12 amino acids. Looked up from germline, CDR1 is SNHLY and CDR2 is FYNNEI. CDR3 coding DNA: TGTGCCAGCGACTGGAACTCCGGGGCCCAGTACTTC. Residues: CASDWNSGAQYF.

This clonotype has a handful of counts. This rearrangement joins TRBV28 to TRBJ2-5, with 7 bases that match TRBD1. J gave up 11 bases and V 1 base, and 16 bases lay outside the gene matches. Germline CDR1 and CDR2: MDHEN and SYDVKM. CDR3 length equals 16 residues. The CDR3 coding sequence is TGTGCCAGCAGTTTATCCGGGACAGCTTTCTACAATGAGCAGTACTTC. Translating it yields CASSLSGTAFYNEQYF.

This sequence joins TRBV5-1 and TRBJ1-2; 12 bases line up with TRBD1. From germline, CDR1 is SGHRS and CDR2 YFSETQ. The length of the CDR3 is 19 residues. Trimming removed 4 bases from V and 2 bases from J; junction bases left unmatched: 15. This chain's CDR3 is CASSQLRPGQGAGNYGYTF. DNA of the CDR3: TGCGCCAGCAGCCAACTTCGACCGGGACAGGGGGCCGGAAACTATGGCTACACCTTC.

This clonotype occurred a few times. This chain links TRBV20-1 with TRBJ2-3; TRBD1 matches 7 bases. V shed 8 bases, J shed 1 base, and the junction held 9 bases outside the gene matches. The length of the CDR3 is 14 residues. Germline values: CDR1 DFQATT, CDR2 SNEGSKA (reference sequence). CDR3 in amino acids: CSTRDSARTDTQYF. In nucleotides, the CDR3 is TGCAGTACCAGGGACAGCGCCCGCACAGATACGCAGTATTTT.

The chain joins TRBV9 to TRBJ2-1, with D maybe TRBD1 (6 bases). The CDR3 has 16 residues. V dropped 5 bases and J dropped 0 bases, with 15 bases sitting between them. Germline assignment: CDR1 SGDLS and CDR2 YYNGEE. The CDR3 nucleotides read TGTGCCAGCAGTGGACAGCTACCTAGCTCCTACAATGAGCAGTTCTTC. Protein product: CASSGQLPSSYNEQFF.

This sequence joins TRBV20-1 and TRBJ1-4; weak D call: TRBD1 (5 bases). The CDR3 is 15 amino acids. V was pared by 0 bases and J by 0 bases, with 8 bases between. CDR1 and CDR2 from the germline V gene are DFQATT and SNEGSKA (reference sequence). The CDR3 loop is CSAREGGATNEKLFF. CDR3 DNA: TGCAGTGCTAGAGAGGGGGGGGCAACTAATGAAAAACTGTTTTTT.

V is TRBV27 and J is TRBJ2-1; 8 bases match TRBD2. The germline V gene encodes CDR1 MNHEY and CDR2 SMNVEV (reference sequence). Germline trimming cut 2 bases from V and 7 bases from J; bases unmatched to any gene: 7. The CDR3 has 15 residues. The CDR3 DNA sequence: TGTGCCAGCAGTTTAGAAGGGACTAGTCGGAATGAGCAGTTCTTC. This translates into CASSLEGTSRNEQFF.

This clonotype was seen a handful of times. The V and J genes are TRBV20-1 and TRBJ1-5; D is undetermined. V was cut by 3 bases and J by 6 bases, with 12 bases left in between. The germline CDR1 and CDR2 sequences are DFQATT and SNEGSKA (reference sequence). The CDR3 runs to 13 residues. The CDR3 DNA reads as TGCAGTGCTAGGGACGGTGGAGGTCAGCCCCAGCATTTT. Its translation: CSARDGGGQPQHF.

V gene TRBV2 combines with J gene TRBJ1-5, with D unresolved. V lost 6 bases to trimming and J lost 4 bases, with 10 bases between them. Germline V lookup: CDR1 SNHLY, CDR2 FYNNEI. The length of the CDR3 is 13 residues. In DNA form, the CDR3 reads TGTGCCAGCAGCTATATTACTAATCAGCCCCAGCATTTT. Protein product: CASSYITNQPQHF.

This clonotype turned up a few times. This chain uses TRBV7-9 with TRBJ2-7; D might be TRBD1 (6 bases). There are 13 residues in the CDR3. Trimming stripped 5 bases from V and 2 bases from J, with 10 bases between. The germline V gene has CDR1 SEHNR and CDR2 FQNEAQ (reference sequence). DNA of the CDR3: TGTGCCAGCAGCACCCGGACAGCCTACGAGCAGTACTTC. This encodes CASSTRTAYEQYF.

This clonotype showed up just once. The chain employs TRBV20-1 and TRBJ1-5, with a possible D match to TRBD1 (6 bases). CDR1 and CDR2 (germline): DFQATT, SNEGSKA (reference sequence). V was clipped by 1 base and J by 7 bases, with 14 bases between them. CDR3 length: 14 residues. The CDR3 reads CSARAPGQLQPQHF. The CDR3 bases are TGCAGTGCTAGAGCCCCTGGACAGCTCCAGCCCCAGCATTTT.

The V gene is TRBV4-2, the J gene TRBJ2-1; 7 bases line up with TRBD2. The V gene end was trimmed by 10 bases and the J gene end by 7 bases; junction bases not matched to a gene: 16. There are 15 residues in the CDR3. CDR1 is LGHNA and CDR2 is YNFKEQ in the germline V gene. The CDR3 sequence is CATKPAGESRNEQFF. The CDR3 DNA reads as TGTGCCACGAAACCGGCGGGAGAGAGCAGGAATGAGCAGTTCTTC.

The table lists this clonotype with a few counts. This sequence joins TRBV28 and TRBJ1-5; weak D call: TRBD1 (5 bases). Germline-derived CDR1 and CDR2 are MDHEN and SYDVKM. CDR3 length: 15 amino acids. The germline V and J ends were trimmed by 6 bases and 2 bases, with 14 bases remaining between them. The CDR3 spells CASSSGGPGNQPQHF. The CDR3 DNA is TGTGCCAGCAGCTCCGGGGGTCCTGGCAATCAGCCCCAGCATTTT.